A single TCR beta chain is shown here with its context. In TCRdb, the RT-PCR reads were re-called with MiXCR into one record per CDR3 protein. The sample lists over 400,000 distinct CDR3 sequences, approximately 12% seen once, with around 14% in the top ten. The V and J ends lost 1 base and 6 bases respectively, with 8 bases between them. CDR1 and CDR2 from the germline V gene are SGHRS and YFSETQ. The CDR3 extends over 12 amino acids. The data stem from a study of response to subunit inactivated influenza vaccine. This receptor was obtained from a middle-aged man who received an inactivated influenza vaccine. The sequencing here drew on PBMCs from blood, taken 35 to 45 days after vaccination. V usage is TRBV5-1 and J usage is TRBJ2-7, with TRBD1 as a possible D gene (6 bases). CDR3 region: CASSLSQGEQYF. The CDR3 DNA is TGCGCCAGCAGCTTGTCACAGGGCGAGCAGTACTTC.